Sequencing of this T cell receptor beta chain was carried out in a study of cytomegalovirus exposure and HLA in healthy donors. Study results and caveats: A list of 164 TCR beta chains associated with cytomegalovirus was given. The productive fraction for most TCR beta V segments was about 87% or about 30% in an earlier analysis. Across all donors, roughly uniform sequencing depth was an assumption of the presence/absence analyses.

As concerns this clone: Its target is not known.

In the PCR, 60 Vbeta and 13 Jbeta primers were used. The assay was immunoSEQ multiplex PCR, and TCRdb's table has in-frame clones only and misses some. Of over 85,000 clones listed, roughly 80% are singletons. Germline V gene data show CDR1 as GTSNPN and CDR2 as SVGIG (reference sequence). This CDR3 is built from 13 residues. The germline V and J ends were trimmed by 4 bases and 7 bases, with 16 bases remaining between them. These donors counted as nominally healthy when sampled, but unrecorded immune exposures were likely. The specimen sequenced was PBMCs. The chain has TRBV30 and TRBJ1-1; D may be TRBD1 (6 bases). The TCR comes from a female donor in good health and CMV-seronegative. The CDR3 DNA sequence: TGTGCCTGGACCGCAGGGGTTCGGGGTGAAGCTTTCTTT. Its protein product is CAWTAGVRGEAFF.